The 24 T cell receptor beta chains presented below share a single source sample, sequenced in a study of cytomegalovirus exposure and HLA in healthy donors. PCR primers comprised 60 Vbeta and 13 Jbeta primers. Assay used: immunoSEQ multiplex PCR; TCRdb lists only in-frame clones, some missing. The repertoire holds 200,000 to 300,000 clones, 70% to 90% seen once, with 0.2% to 0.3% in the top ten. Sequencing was performed on PBMCs. The receptors stem from a girl aged 2-10 years in good health and CMV-seronegative.

This clone was recorded a few times. The gene calls are TRBV6-5 and TRBJ1-1; a possible D gene is TRBD1 (6 bases). The germline V gene encodes CDR1 MNHEY and CDR2 SVGAGI. Trimming took off 2 bases at V and 6 bases at J, with 10 bases between the two ends. There are 13 residues in the CDR3. This chain's CDR3 is CASSYQGRAEAFF. The CDR3 coding sequence is TGTGCCAGCAGTTACCAGGGGAGGGCTGAAGCTTTCTTT.

V gene TRBV5-1 combines with J gene TRBJ2-7; possibly TRBD1 for D (5 bases). Germline assignment: CDR1 SGHRS and CDR2 YFSETQ. The germline V and J ends were trimmed by 1 base and 3 bases, with 11 bases remaining between them. This CDR3 has 14 residues. The CDR3 region is CASSLWQGNYEQYF. The CDR3, as DNA: TGCGCCAGCAGCTTGTGGCAGGGCAACTACGAGCAGTACTTC.

The chain joins TRBV6-1 to TRBJ2-5; D ambiguous. Deletions cut 4 bases from V and 1 base from J, with 7 bases between. The CDR3 covers 13 residues. Germline V gene data show CDR1 as MNHNS and CDR2 as SASEGT. The CDR3 here is CASSVNSQETQYF. CDR3 nucleotides: TGTGCCAGCAGTGTCAACAGCCAAGAGACCCAGTACTTC.

The chain carries TRBV5-1 and TRBJ2-1; tentative D call: TRBD2 (6 bases). CDR1 and CDR2 from the germline V gene are SGHRS and YFSETQ. This CDR3 is 14 amino acids long. Between the trimmed V and J ends, which lost 4 bases and 8 bases, there was a span of 16 bases. CDR3 in DNA: TGCGCCAGCAGCCTCCAGCGGGCGGAGGATGAGCAGTTCTTC. Its translation: CASSLQRAEDEQFF.

The chain is built from TRBV4-1 and TRBJ2-7; D is perhaps TRBD2 (5 bases). V was trimmed by 4 bases and J by 2 bases, leaving 12 bases between them. From germline, CDR1 is MGHRA and CDR2 YSYEKL. CDR3 length equals 14 residues. The CDR3 is CASSLGLGTYEQYF. The CDR3 nucleotides read TGCGCCAGCAGCCTCGGACTGGGCACCTACGAGCAGTACTTC.

This chain uses TRBV15 with TRBJ2-3, with D possibly being TRBD2 (6 bases). CDR1 is LNHNV, CDR2 YYDKDF, per germline (reference sequence). V shed 3 bases and J shed 5 bases, with 9 bases lying between them. CDR3 size: 13 residues. The CDR3 sequence: CATSSAGGDTQYF. Written as DNA, the CDR3 is TGTGCCACCAGCAGCGCCGGGGGAGATACGCAGTATTTT.

The chain combines TRBV7-6 with TRBJ2-7; D is undetermined. Trimming pared 5 bases from V and 0 bases from J, leaving 14 bases between. Germline V lookup: CDR1 SGHVS, CDR2 FNYEAQ. The CDR3 has 15 amino acids. The CDR3 DNA sequence: TGTGCCAGCAGCCCACACACCGTTGGCTCCTACGAGCAGTACTTC. It encodes CASSPHTVGSYEQYF.

The chain is built from TRBV5-1 and TRBJ2-3; D remains ambiguous. Trimming shortened V by 2 bases and J by 2 bases, and 18 bases separated the two germline ends. The CDR3 extends over 17 amino acids. Germline values: CDR1 SGHRS, CDR2 YFSETQ. The CDR3 loop is CASSLGDTTESTDTQYF. CDR3 nucleotide sequence: TGCGCCAGCAGCTTAGGTGACACGACCGAGTCCACAGATACGCAGTATTTT.

The rearrangement uses TRBV6-6 and TRBJ2-2, with 7 bases lining up with TRBD2. The CDR3 consists of 13 residues. After removal of 9 bases from V and 5 bases from J, the junction contained 6 bases not matched to a gene. The germline V gene encodes CDR1 MNHNY and CDR2 SVGAGI (reference sequence). The CDR3 is CASTLARTGELFF. The CDR3 DNA is TGTGCCAGTACACTAGCGCGTACCGGGGAGCTGTTTTTT.

The genes are TRBV5-1 and TRBJ2-1; 10 bases agree with TRBD2. Germline loops: CDR1 SGHRS, CDR2 YFSETQ. This CDR3 comprises 16 residues. Losses at the gene ends were 4 bases for V and 8 bases for J; bases not matched to a gene: 12. This CDR3 reads CASSQDPGLASHEQFF. CDR3 nucleotide sequence: TGCGCCAGCAGCCAAGACCCGGGACTAGCGTCCCATGAGCAGTTCTTC.

The V and J genes are TRBV2 and TRBJ1-4, with 7 bases identical to TRBD1. The CDR3 runs 15 residues. Germline V gene sequence: CDR1 SNHLY, CDR2 FYNNEI. Trimming cost V 5 bases and J 0 bases; bases outside gene matches: 3. The CDR3 nucleotides read TGTGCCAGCAGTCTTCAGGGGGCAACTAATGAAAAACTGTTTTTT. It specifies CASSLQGATNEKLFF.

The chain joins TRBV5-4 to TRBJ1-2; D is undetermined. The V gene lost 4 bases and the J gene lost 4 bases, with 20 bases spanning the gap. CDR1 SGHNT and CDR2 YYREEE come from the germline V gene (reference sequence). The CDR3 covers 16 residues. CDR3 DNA: TGTGCCAGCAGCGTGGCCTTACTTAGAATACCCTATGGCTACACCTTC. This translates into CASSVALLRIPYGYTF.

V and J are TRBV2 and TRBJ1-4, with D uncertain. Germline V gives CDR1 SNHLY, CDR2 FYNNEI. V lost 4 bases and J lost 8, with 11 bases in between. This CDR3 is built from 13 residues. CDR3 coding DNA: TGTGCCAGCAGTGTAGAGGCGACGGAAAAACTGTTTTTT. Amino acid sequence: CASSVEATEKLFF.

This chain connects TRBV27 to TRBJ2-7, with D perhaps matching TRBD2 (7 bases). CDR3 size: 15 residues. Germline assignment: CDR1 MNHEY and CDR2 SMNVEV (reference sequence). Trimming took off 3 bases at V and 1 base at J, with 13 bases between the two ends. The CDR3 nucleotides are TGTGCCAGCAGTTTCTTCGGGGGGCCTTCCTACGAGCAGTACTTC. Protein sequence: CASSFFGGPSYEQYF.

This chain uses TRBV29-1 with TRBJ2-1; D might be TRBD2 (7 bases). The CDR3 length is 17 residues. Trimming stripped 6 bases from V and 4 bases from J, with 25 bases between. Germline loops: CDR1 SQVTM, CDR2 ANQGSEA. CDR3 residues: CSVANGLAGAVYNEQFF. In nucleotides, the CDR3 is TGCAGCGTCGCGAATGGGCTGGCGGGGGCGGTGTACAATGAGCAGTTCTTC.

V usage is TRBV6-4 and J usage is TRBJ1-1, with D unclear. The germline gives CDR1 MRHNA, CDR2 SNTAGT. The CDR3 covers 13 residues. Trimming took off 5 bases at V and 4 bases at J, with 11 bases between the two ends. The CDR3 sequence: CASSRESGTEAFF. CDR3 DNA sequence: TGTGCCAGCAGTCGAGAGTCGGGCACTGAAGCTTTCTTT.

The chain combines TRBV6-5 with TRBJ2-7; 7 nucleotides match TRBD2. The junction had 4 bases not matched to a gene; V was cut back by 0 bases and J by 2 bases. CDR1 is MNHEY and CDR2 is SVGAGI in the germline V gene. The CDR3 totals 15 residues. The DNA of the CDR3 is TGTGCCAGCAGTTACTCGGGACTACGTGCCTACGAGCAGTACTTC. Translation gives CASSYSGLRAYEQYF.

J is TRBJ2-2 and V is TRBV5-4; perhaps TRBD2 as D (6 bases). Germline V gene sequence: CDR1 SGHNT, CDR2 YYREEE (reference sequence). The CDR3 loop spans 14 amino acids. Trimming left V 7 bases short and J 6 bases short, with 16 bases between. The CDR3 region is CASGRPGGAGELFF. CDR3 DNA sequence: TGTGCCAGCGGGCGCCCCGGGGGAGCCGGGGAGCTGTTTTTT.

V gene TRBV7-2 combines with J gene TRBJ2-3, with 13 positions matching TRBD2. The CDR3 is 15 amino acids. The trim removed 5 bases at V and 4 bases at J, leaving 3 bases unmatched. Germline V gene data show CDR1 as SGHTA and CDR2 as FQGNSA. The chain's CDR3 is CASSRTSGSADTQYF. CDR3 sequence (DNA): TGTGCCAGCAGCCGGACTAGCGGGAGTGCAGATACGCAGTATTTT.

The chain links TRBV6-5 to TRBJ1-5; D uncertain. The V gene's germline CDR1 is MNHEY and CDR2 SVGAGI. CDR3 length: 12 amino acids. V lost 8 bases and J lost 1, with 6 bases in between. This CDR3 is CASYISNQPQHF. In DNA form, the CDR3 reads TGTGCCAGCTACATCAGCAATCAGCCCCAGCATTTT.

The V and J genes are TRBV29-1 and TRBJ1-4, with a possible D match to TRBD1 (5 bases). The length of the CDR3 is 14 residues. Germline V lookup: CDR1 SQVTM, CDR2 ANQGSEA. Trimming shortened V by 5 bases and J by 7 bases, and 17 bases separated the two germline ends. The CDR3 sequence is CSVTGTNWGEKLFF. CDR3 coding DNA: TGCAGCGTTACCGGGACTAACTGGGGTGAAAAACTGTTTTTT.

The V gene is TRBV7-9, the J gene TRBJ2-2; perhaps TRBD1 as D (6 bases). CDR3 size: 17 residues. Germline V gives CDR1 SEHNR, CDR2 FQNEAQ (reference sequence). V was trimmed by 6 bases and J by 4 bases, leaving 21 bases between them. CDR3 DNA sequence: TGTGCCAGCAGTTTTTTAACAGGGTATTGGGGCACCGGGGAGCTGTTTTTT. Protein product: CASSFLTGYWGTGELFF.

As concerns this clone: Distinct nucleotide sequences in the sample also encode this CDR3. V and J are TRBV10-3 and TRBJ2-7; TRBD2 agrees at 10 bases. With 6 bases clipped from V and 6 bases from J, the junction kept 8 bases outside the gene matches. Germline V CDR1 and CDR2: ENHRY, SYGVKD. The length of the CDR3 is 14 residues. CDR3 sequence (DNA): TGTGCCATCAGGGCTAGCGGGAGCGGTTCCGAGCAGTACTTC. The encoded protein is CAIRASGSGSEQYF.

There are a few counts of this clone. The gene calls are TRBV7-8 and TRBJ2-2, with TRBD2 as a possible D gene (5 bases). The germline V gene encodes CDR1 SGHVS and CDR2 FQNEAQ. There are 15 residues in the CDR3. V was shortened by 3 bases and J by 5 bases, with 13 bases between the two germline ends. The CDR3, as DNA: TGTGCCAGCAGCTTGATACAAACGGGGACCGGGGAGCTGTTTTTT. Translation gives CASSLIQTGTGELFF. Filled out from reference TRBV7-8 and TRBJ2-2, the complete variable domain reads GAGVSQSPRYKVAKRGQDVALRCDPISGHVSLFWYQQALGQGPEFLTYFQNEAQLDKSGLPSDRFFAERPEGSVSTLKIQRTQQEDSAVYLCASSLIQTGTGELFFGEGSRLTVL.